A selection of T cell receptor beta chains follows, all from one sample in a study of identical twins. One entry per CDR3 protein results from TCRdb running MiXCR on the 5' RACE reads. The sample lists about 240,000 distinct CDR3 sequences; over 9.5% were seen once. The sample was memory T cells sorted from blood. The source of these receptors is a man in his forties or fifties in good health. Both conserved end residues are part of each CDR3. A D gene is named only where the DNA matches it firmly. Only part of the rows carry a size: once, few, many, or a class if the clone is expanded.

>TRBV4-1|many|TRBJ2-7|TRBD1
CASSLQQQGAYEQYF
TGCGCCAGCAGCCTCCAGCAACAGGGGGCATACGAGCAGTACTTC
>TRBV12-3/TRBV12-4|-|TRBJ1-5|TRBD1
CASSLNRGGQPQHF
TGTGCCAGCAGTTTAAACAGGGGCGGCCAGCCCCAGCATTTT
>TRBV7-2|many|TRBJ2-3|-
CASSLNADTQYF
TGTGCCAGCAGCTTAAATGCAGATACGCAGTATTTT
>TRBV7-9|few|TRBJ2-1|TRBD2
CASSPGTSGGKVQFF
TGTGCCAGCAGCCCAGGGACTAGCGGGGGCAAGGTGCAGTTCTTC
>TRBV11-2|-|TRBJ2-7|-
CASSLGRDLYF
TGTGCCAGCAGCTTAGGACGGGACCTGTACTTC
>TRBV5-1|-|TRBJ2-3|TRBD1
CASSYGTGYTDTQYF
TGCGCCAGCAGCTATGGGACAGGGTACACAGATACGCAGTATTTT
>TRBV18|many|TRBJ2-7|-
CASSPPGLGTYEQYF
TGTGCCAGCTCACCGCCGGGACTCGGCACATACGAGCAGTACTTC
>TRBV2|few|TRBJ1-1|TRBD1
CASSADRVETEAFF
TGTGCCAGCAGCGCCGACAGGGTAGAAACTGAAGCTTTCTTT
>TRBV4-2|many|TRBJ2-7|TRBD2
CASSRGGTSGNYEQYF
TGTGCCAGCAGCCGGGGAGGGACTAGCGGCAACTACGAGCAGTACTTC
>TRBV20-1|few|TRBJ2-5|TRBD2
CSATSGVVETQYF
TGCAGTGCTACTAGCGGGGTGGTGGAGACCCAGTACTTC
>TRBV20-1|-|TRBJ2-1|-
CSARTSTIDEQFF
TGCAGTGCTAGAACCTCGACTATCGATGAGCAGTTCTTC
>TRBV12-3/TRBV12-4|few|TRBJ2-3|TRBD2
CASSLPETSVTDTQYF
TGTGCCAGCAGTTTACCCGAGACTAGCGTCACAGATACGCAGTATTTT
>TRBV20-1|-|TRBJ2-7|-
CSALHGQTYEQYF
TGCAGTGCTCTACACGGACAAACCTACGAGCAGTACTTC
>TRBV12-3/TRBV12-4|many|TRBJ1-5|-
CASSTVGTYSNQPQHF
TGTGCCAGCAGTACCGTGGGGACTTATAGCAATCAGCCCCAGCATTTT
>TRBV2|-|TRBJ2-2|TRBD1
CASSAWGQGANGELFF
TGTGCCAGCAGTGCGTGGGGACAGGGGGCGAACGGGGAGCTGTTTTTT
>TRBV6-5|many|TRBJ1-1|-
CASSYQGGNTEAFF
TGTGCCAGCAGTTACCAGGGAGGGAACACTGAAGCTTTCTTT
>TRBV7-8|many|TRBJ2-3|TRBD2
CASSFSGGYTDTQYF
TGTGCCAGCAGCTTTAGCGGGGGGTACACAGATACGCAGTATTTT
>TRBV4-3|-|TRBJ2-2|-
CASSQTPDRDMKTPGSCFF
-
>TRBV11-1|-|TRBJ2-5|TRBD1
CASSPGTGEKNQETQYF
TGTGCCAGCAGCCCAGGGACAGGGGAGAAGAACCAAGAGACCCAGTACTTC
>TRBV3-1|few|TRBJ2-5|-
CASSDSHRVTQYF
TGTGCCAGCAGCGACTCACACAGGGTCACCCAGTACTTC
>TRBV28|-|TRBJ2-2|-
CASKNTNTGELFF
TGTGCCAGCAAGAACACGAACACCGGGGAGCTGTTTTTT
>TRBV29-1|many|TRBJ2-6|TRBD1
CSVELWPGGDSGPGANVLTF
TGCAGCGTTGAATTATGGCCAGGGGGCGATAGCGGCCCTGGGGCCAACGTCCTGACTTTC
>TRBV20-1|many|TRBJ2-1|TRBD2
CSAPQWGGGGNNEQFF
TGCAGTGCACCCCAGTGGGGTGGCGGGGGGAACAATGAGCAGTTCTTC
>TRBV20-1|-|TRBJ2-1|TRBD2
CSARDRGGRSYNEQFF
TGCAGTGCTAGAGATCGGGGGGGGCGGTCCTACAATGAGCAGTTCTTC
>TRBV10-3|many|TRBJ2-7|TRBD2
CASSTLAGPGEYF
TGTGCCTCCTCCACACTAGCGGGGCCTGGTGAGTACTTC
>TRBV20-1|few|TRBJ2-1|TRBD2
CSARDPFRGGYNEQFF
TGCAGTGCTCGAGATCCTTTCCGGGGGGGCTACAATGAGCAGTTCTTC
>TRBV15|few|TRBJ1-6|TRBD1
CATSLHRQGNSPLHF
TGTGCCACCAGTCTACATCGACAGGGTAATTCACCCCTCCACTTT
>TRBV12-3/TRBV12-4|few|TRBJ2-1|TRBD1
CASRGGQGNSNEQFF
TGTGCCAGCCGGGGCGGACAGGGAAATAGCAATGAGCAGTTCTTC
>TRBV9|many|TRBJ2-5|-
CASSVAVSQETQYF
TGTGCCAGCAGCGTAGCTGTCAGCCAAGAGACCCAGTACTTC
>TRBV29-1|many|TRBJ2-3|-
CSVEMVGTSSTDTQYF
TGCAGCGTTGAAATGGTGGGGACATCCTCCACAGATACGCAGTATTTT
>TRBV20-1|many|TRBJ2-5|-
CSVRDLETQYF
TGCAGTGTTCGAGATTTGGAGACCCAGTACTTC
>TRBV12-3/TRBV12-4|many|TRBJ2-5|TRBD1
CASSSGQGVQETQYF
TGTGCCAGCAGTTCCGGACAGGGAGTCCAAGAGACCCAGTACTTC
>TRBV7-2|-|TRBJ2-7|-
CASTQQQGGEQYF
TGTGCCAGCACTCAGCAACAGGGTGGCGAGCAGTACTTT
>TRBV7-8|few|TRBJ2-7|TRBD2
CASSYRLAGREQYF
TGTGCCAGCAGCTATCGACTAGCGGGAAGGGAGCAGTACTTC
>TRBV5-5|many|TRBJ2-3|-
CASSLQGTTDTQYF
TGTGCCAGCAGCTTACAAGGGACCACAGATACGCAGTATTTT
>TRBV3-1|-|TRBJ2-3|TRBD2
CASSAGGPSDTQYF
TGTGCCAGCAGCGCGGGAGGGCCCTCAGATACGCAGTATTTT
>TRBV27|-|TRBJ1-5|-
CASSLRSDPMSNQPQHF
TGTGCCAGCAGTTTAAGGTCAGACCCTATGAGCAATCAGCCCCAGCATTTT
>TRBV27|few|TRBJ1-1|-
CASRSRVGEAFF
TGTGCCAGCAGGAGCAGGGTTGGTGAAGCTTTCTTT
>TRBV4-3|many|TRBJ2-7|-
CASSQYTGSYEQYF
TGCGCCAGCAGCCAATATACGGGATCCTACGAGCAGTACTTC
>TRBV19|many|TRBJ1-3|-
CASRQSGTAGNTIYF
TGTGCCAGTCGCCAATCCGGGACGGCTGGAAACACCATATATTTT
>TRBV6-1|many|TRBJ1-6|TRBD1
CASSYELHRGDYNSPLHF
TGTGCCAGCAGTTACGAGCTTCACAGGGGGGATTATAATTCACCCCTCCACTTT
>TRBV7-6|many|TRBJ2-1|-
CASSLGTSNYNEQFF
TGTGCCAGCAGCTTAGGAACTAGTAACTACAATGAGCAGTTCTTC
>TRBV20-1|few|TRBJ2-7|-
CSADSRGRGSGEQYF
TGCAGTGCTGATTCCCGGGGACGCGGGTCGGGCGAGCAGTACTTC
>TRBV4-1|few|TRBJ2-6|-
CASSQGEGRGANVLTF
TGCGCCAGCAGCCAAGGCGAGGGTCGGGGGGCCAACGTCCTGACTTTC
>TRBV7-6|many|TRBJ2-5|TRBD2
CASSPWVGTSGLQETQYF
TGTGCCAGCAGCCCCTGGGTTGGGACTAGCGGATTACAAGAGACCCAGTACTTC
>TRBV5-1|-|TRBJ1-1|-
CASSLTAGEWLATEAFF
TGCGCCAGCAGCTTGACGGCAGGGGAATGGTTGGCCACTGAAGCTTTCTTT
>TRBV7-8|-|TRBJ2-1|TRBD1
CASSSGQGARNNEQFF
TGTGCCAGCAGCTCAGGACAGGGGGCGCGTAACAATGAGCAGTTCTTC